This T cell receptor (beta chain) was identified in a study of identical twins. Germline-derived CDR1 and CDR2 are MDHEN and SYDVKM. CDR3 size: 13 residues. V was shortened by 5 bases and J by 0 bases, with 8 bases between the two germline ends. In this sample, this clonotype turned up a few times. The antigen remains undetermined. General study results and limits: Conclusions relied on cross-sectional statistical analysis, not following the same donors. Modeled out-of-frame TCR alpha sharing in monozygotic twins fell below observed levels. Part of the zero-insertion signal could reflect confounding by invariant MAIT and iNKT cells.

TCRdb recomputed calls from the 5' RACE reads with MiXCR, one row per CDR3 protein. The repertoire holds hundreds of thousands of distinct CDR3 sequences, just over 7% seen once, with 1.5% to 2% in the top ten. The sample also formed part of further work on yellow fever vaccine responses in identical twins. According to that study: Reports say the vaccine T cell response in twins looked partly convergent and partly personalized.

This TCR was sampled from a woman under 30 in good health. The J gene is TRBJ2-7, the V gene TRBV28; no firm D call. Sequencing was done on a sample of PBMCs. The CDR3 here is CASSPLLSYEQYF. CDR3 sequence (DNA): TGTGCCAGCAGTCCCCTCCTCTCCTACGAGCAGTACTTC. The full variable domain, rest sourced from reference TRBV28 and TRBJ2-7, is DVKVTQSSRYLVKRTGEKVFLECVQDMDHENMFWYRQDPGLGLRLIYFSYDVKMKEKGDIPEGYSVSREKKERFSLILESASTNQTSMYLCASSPLLSYEQYFGPGTRLTVT.